A selection of T cell receptor beta chains follows, all from one sample in a study of cytomegalovirus exposure and HLA in healthy donors. Profiling relied on immunoSEQ multiplex PCR, and the TCRdb table lists in-frame clones only, not all of them. The data show roughly 330,000 clones, about nine tenths seen once. Sequencing was performed on PBMCs. These receptors all stem from a woman aged 25-40 years in good health and CMV-seropositive. CDR3s include the opening cysteine and the closing phenylalanine or tryptophan. D genes are given only for firm matches. Only part of the rows carry a size: once, few, many, or a class if the clone is expanded.

TGTGCCAGCAGTTTACACGGGGCCTACGAGCAGTACTTC	CASSLHGAYEQYF	TRBV28	TRBJ2-7	.	few
TGTGCCTGGAGGACAGGGATCGGATATGGCTACACCTTC	CAWRTGIGYGYTF	TRBV30	TRBJ1-2	TRBD1	once
TGTGCCTGGAGTGGACAGGGGACCACTGAAGCTTTCTTT	CAWSGQGTTEAFF	TRBV30	TRBJ1-1	TRBD1	.
TGTGCCAGCACTGGTGGGGTCTACAATGAGCAGTTCTTC	CASTGGVYNEQFF	TRBV28	TRBJ2-1	.	.
TGTGCCAGCAGTTACTCGCGGGAGACCCAGTACTTC	CASSYSRETQYF	TRBV6-6	TRBJ2-5	.	.
TGTGCCAGCAGTTACTTGCGGGGGGGCACAGATACGCAGTATTTT	CASSYLRGGTDTQYF	TRBV6-5	TRBJ2-3	TRBD2	once
TGCGCCAGCAGCTCCCACAGGGGCTCCTACGAGCAGTACTTC	CASSSHRGSYEQYF	TRBV5-1	TRBJ2-7	TRBD1	.
TGTGCCAGCAGTTTCAGGGGACGGGAGCAGTACTTC	CASSFRGREQYF	TRBV27	TRBJ2-7	.	once
TGCGCCAGCAGCCGGGACCAAGCAGATACGCAGTATTTT	CASSRDQADTQYF	TRBV5-1	TRBJ2-3	.	.
TGTGCCAGCTCACCTAGTAGTGTCAGTTCAGATACGCAGTATTTT	CASSPSSVSSDTQYF	TRBV18	TRBJ2-3	.	.
TGTGCCAGCTACGACGGACTAGCCTACGAGCAGTACTTC	CASYDGLAYEQYF	TRBV7-2	TRBJ2-7	TRBD2	.
TGTGCCAGCAGTCCGGGACAGAGGTCCACAGATACGCAGTATTTT	CASSPGQRSTDTQYF	TRBV5-6	TRBJ2-3	TRBD1	.
TGTGCCAGCAGTTCCGGCATTCGGTGGTACTTC	CASSSGIRWYF	TRBV6-5	TRBJ2-7	.	.